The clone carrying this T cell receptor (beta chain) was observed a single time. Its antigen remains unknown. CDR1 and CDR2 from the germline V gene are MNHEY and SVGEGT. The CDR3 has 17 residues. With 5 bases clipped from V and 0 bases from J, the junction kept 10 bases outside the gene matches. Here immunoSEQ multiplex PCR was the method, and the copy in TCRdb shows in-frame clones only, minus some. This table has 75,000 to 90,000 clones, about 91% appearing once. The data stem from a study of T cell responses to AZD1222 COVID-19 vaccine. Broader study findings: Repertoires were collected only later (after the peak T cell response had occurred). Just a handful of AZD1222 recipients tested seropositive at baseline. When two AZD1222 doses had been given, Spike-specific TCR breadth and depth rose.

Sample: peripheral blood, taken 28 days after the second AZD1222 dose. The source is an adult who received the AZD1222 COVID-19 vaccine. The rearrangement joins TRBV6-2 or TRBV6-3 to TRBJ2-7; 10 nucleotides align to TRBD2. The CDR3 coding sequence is TGTGCCAGCAGTAGAAAGACTAGCGGGTATGCCTCCTACGAGCAGTACTTC. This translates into CASSRKTSGYASYEQYF.